The 10 T cell receptor beta chains in this list originate from one sample, sequenced in a study of T cell responses to AZD1222 COVID-19 vaccine (dated by TCRdb to the early 2020s). Interpreted using the paper, the time point label stands for: baseline before first vaccination. The library came from the immunoSEQ multiplex PCR assay. TCRdb retrieved this table from immuneACCESS and kept in-frame rearrangements only. Not all clones are present; in checked studies, unresolved V genes account for under half, and no reason is known for the remainder. For this sample there are approximately 100,000 clones; 90% appear just once. About 4.8% of the sample is held by the ten biggest clonotypes. The sequences come from peripheral blood, collected on day 0 of AZD1222 vaccination. Source of these receptors: an adult in good health.

V and J are TRBV3-1 (or the pseudogene TRBV3-2) and TRBJ1-4, with a tentative D call TRBD1 (6 bases). The V and J ends lost 5 bases and 2 bases respectively, with 12 bases between them. Germline CDR1 reads LGHDT; CDR2 reads YNNKEL (reference sequence). This CDR3 comprises 15 residues. This CDR3 is CASSTTGLTNEKLFF. CDR3 coding DNA: TGTGCCAGCAGCACTACAGGGCTCACTAATGAAAAACTGTTTTTT.

CDR3 coding DNA: TGTGCCAGCAGTTTATTGGCGGCGACTGAAGCTTTCTTT. Amino acids: CASSLLAATEAFF. The chain has TRBV27 and TRBJ1-1; D ambiguous. Germline loops: CDR1 MNHEY, CDR2 SMNVEV (reference sequence). This CDR3 region has 13 residues. V gave up 1 base and J gave up 5 bases, with 8 bases separating them.

This chain links TRBV5-6 with TRBJ2-5, with D tentatively TRBD2 (6 bases). CDR1 is SGHDT, CDR2 YYEEEE, per germline. This CDR3 region has 13 residues. V lost 4 bases and J 5 bases, leaving 12 bases between the germline ends. CDR3: CASSRDFEETQYF. In DNA form, the CDR3 reads TGTGCCAGCAGCCGGGACTTTGAGGAGACCCAGTACTTC. The whole variable domain, filled in from reference TRBV5-6 and TRBJ2-5, reads DAGVTQSPTHLIKTRGQQVTLRCSPKSGHDTVSWYQQALGQGPQFIFQYYEEEERQRGNFPDRFSGHQFPNYSSELNVNALLLGDSALYLCASSRDFEETQYFGPGTRLLVL.

This chain joins TRBV11-2 and TRBJ2-5; the D is unclear. This CDR3 spans 13 amino acids. Germline CDR1 reads SGHAT; CDR2 reads FQNNGV. V dropped 2 bases and J dropped 0 bases, with 4 bases sitting between them. The CDR3 nucleotides are TGTGCCAGCAGCTTAAGGTACCAAGAGACCCAGTACTTC. As protein: CASSLRYQETQYF. Complete variable domain (other parts from reference TRBV11-2 and TRBJ2-5): EAGVAQSPRYKIIEKRQSVAFWCNPISGHATLYWYQQILGQGPKLLIQFQNNGVVDDSQLPKDRFSAERLKGVDSTLKIQPAKLEDSAVYLCASSLRYQETQYFGPGTRLLVL.

This clone appeared once. The rearrangement joins TRBV6-6 to TRBJ1-1; unclear D gene. Trimming left V 0 bases short and J 11 bases short, with 4 bases between. CDR1 is MNHNY, CDR2 SVGAGI, per germline (reference sequence). This CDR3 region has 10 residues. DNA of the CDR3: TGTGCCAGCAGTTACTCGGGGGCTTTCTTT. It specifies CASSYSGAFF.

This clone came up once. The chain carries TRBV7-8 and TRBJ2-2; D not certain. Trimming cost V 3 bases and J 7 bases, with 12 bases left between them. The CDR3 is 14 residues long. CDR1 is SGHVS, CDR2 FQNEAQ, per germline. CDR3 sequence (DNA): TGTGCCAGCAGCTTCCAGTCAATCGGCGGGGAGCTGTTTTTT. It codes for CASSFQSIGGELFF.

The chain joins TRBV6-5 to TRBJ1-1; a weak D match, TRBD1 (5 bases). V lost 8 bases, J lost 5 bases, and 18 bases lay in between. Germline values: CDR1 MNHEY, CDR2 SVGAGI. The CDR3 spans 14 residues. This CDR3 reads CASPGPLGETEAFF. DNA for the CDR3: TGTGCCAGCCCGGGCCCCCTGGGGGAAACTGAAGCTTTCTTT.

The J gene is TRBJ2-5, the V gene TRBV19; D may be TRBD1 or TRBD2 (8 bases each). The CDR3 spans 16 residues. Germline values: CDR1 LNHDA, CDR2 SQIVND (reference sequence). V was shortened by 3 bases and J by 5 bases, with 19 bases between the two germline ends. CDR3 bases: TGTGCCAGTAGTATCGCTAGAGCGGGGGACAGGGAGACCCAGTACTTC. Protein product: CASSIARAGDRETQYF.

The V call is TRBV18, the J call TRBJ2-1; 15 bases are a match to TRBD2. CDR3 length: 16 residues. V trimming: 0 bases; J trimming: 7 bases; junction bases outside the gene matches: 1. The germline CDR1 and CDR2 sequences are KGHSH and LQKENI. CDR3 coding DNA: TGTGCCAGCTCACCACCGGGACTAGCGGGGGGAAATGAGCAGTTCTTC. Encoded protein: CASSPPGLAGGNEQFF.

As DNA, the CDR3 is TGTGCCAGCAGCCAGGTCGACAGTATGAACACTGAAGCTTTCTTT. Translated, it gives CASSQVDSMNTEAFF. The V and J genes are TRBV3-1 (or the pseudogene TRBV3-2) and TRBJ1-1, with D perhaps TRBD1 (5 bases). Germline values: CDR1 LGHDT, CDR2 YNNKEL (reference sequence). The CDR3 is 15 amino acids. V was trimmed by 3 bases and J by 0 bases, leaving 11 bases between them.